This TCR beta chain was sequenced during a study of CD8+ T cells in alopecia areata (dated by TCRdb to 2016 to 2018). Describing the broader study: Treated patients were enrolled in an open-label pilot trial of oral tofacitinib at 5 to 10 mg twice daily for moderate-to-severe alopecia areata. Tofacitinib was given for 6 to 18 months, followed by 6 months of follow-up off drug to assess delayed response and recurrence. In treated patients, disease severity was measured using the SALT score, which gives the percentage of scalp surface area affected. To study T cell clonal expansion in alopecia areata, the researchers applied high-throughput TCRbeta sequencing to both the C3H/HeJ mouse model and human patients. Scalp tissue and sorted CD4+ and CD8+ peripheral blood T cells from patchy and totalis/universalis alopecia areata patients and from healthy controls were covered by human TCRbeta sequencing. Tofacitinib-treated patients had biopsies at baseline and at 4 and 24 weeks of treatment, with a later scalp biopsy in several patients. Clonality in the scalp was compared among normal scalp (n=4), patchy alopecia areata scalp (n=8), and alopecia totalis/universalis scalp (n=8). The RNA source kit depended on sample type: the PAXgene miRNA kit for fixed scalp, the miRNeasy kit for PBMCs, and the RNeasy kit for mouse skin. TCRbeta CDR3 regions were amplified by immunoSEQ multiplex PCR using 35 Vbeta forward and 13 Jbeta reverse primers.

Library preparation was by the immunoSEQ multiplex PCR assay. RNA was extracted from all samples and reverse transcribed into cDNA, which served as template for TCR sequencing. First-strand cDNA was synthesized using SuperScript III with a 2:1 mix of oligo-dT and random hexamers. A synthetic immune receptor repertoire was used to gauge amplification bias, and whatever bias remained was removed computationally. As for how the authors treated the data: Raw reads were preprocessed to remove errors, and CDR3 was defined according to IMGT conventions as the region from the conserved cysteine to phenylalanine. To get clonality, Shannon entropy was normalized by log2 of the number of productive unique TCRs and the result was subtracted from 1. Scalp TCRbeta sequences were cross-referenced with sorted blood CD4 and CD8 repertoires so that the CD4 or CD8 identity of scalp clones could be inferred. The source is immuneACCESS, and TCRdb retained only in-frame sequences with V and J called. Part of the clones is not carried over; for the studies checked, unresolved V genes explain less than half of this, and the remainder is unexplained. The DNA gave D and trimming, while V, J and clone size come from that table. For this sample there are fewer than 350,000 clones; 55% to 75% appear just once. The top ten constitute under 2% of the sample.

Paper-wide results and their limitations: Compared with normal scalp, lesional scalp had higher clonality and more expanded CD8+ clones, particularly in alopecia totalis/universalis, a pattern that suggests antigenic drive. Many expanded lesional clones persisted in scalp and blood during tofacitinib treatment, which may partly explain relapse after stopping treatment. Unlike mouse skin, which is dominated by gammadelta T cells, normal human skin has resident alphabeta T cells that are also sequenced, and this complicates analysis of the scalp TCR repertoire. Because the treated cohort was small and had just a single nonresponder, larger studies are needed to establish links between baseline CD8+ expansion and response. Tofacitinib significantly lowered scalp clonality and the number of expanded CD8+ clones among the top 100 scalp clones. Compared with mice, TCR sequences shared between patients were less clear, possibly partly because of HLA diversity across the patient population.

As to this clone: The specificity of this receptor is unknown. Per-base quality was not reported, and no clone a single base away is much larger than it.

The sample's time point label is to be understood as: around 24 weeks on oral tofacitinib. What this sample's treatment or condition label stands for: oral pan-JAK inhibitor, 5-10 mg twice daily. Lesional scalp punch biopsies and peripheral blood were obtained from alopecia areata patients. PBMCs were isolated by density centrifugation and stained for CD3, CD4 and CD8, and CD4+ and CD8+ T cells were sorted on a FACSAria. Counted from cysteine to phenylalanine, this CDR3 has 15 amino acids. Only CDR3 DNA remains: 45 bases, in frame from the first base. Unmatched junction bases come to 8, with V trimmed by 2 bases and J by 8 bases. The germline V gene (reference sequence) provides CDR1 PRHDT and CDR2 FYEKMQ.

The sample consisted of CD4+ T cells sorted from blood, taken at week 24, from a patient treated with tofacitinib. The chain is assembled from TRBV13 and TRBJ1-4; 7 bases in between match TRBD1. The receptor comes from a human donor with alopecia areata. The CDR3 reads as follows: CASSLQGESFEKLFF. The base sequence is TGTGCCAGCAGCTTACAGGGGGAAAGTTTCGAAAAACTGTTTTTT.